One and the same sample provided the 17 T cell receptor beta chains below, sequenced in a study of shared clonotypes between healthy human individuals. Profiling relied on immunoSEQ multiplex PCR, and the TCRdb table lists in-frame clones only, not all of them. This table has 700,000 or so clones, around 72% appearing once. The sequenced sample was memory CD4+ T cells sorted from blood. Subset specified: CD45RA-negative fraction. All receptors come from a woman in her 30s in good health.

V is TRBV18 and J is TRBJ2-7; D unresolved. Per germline, CDR1 KGHSH and CDR2 LQKENI. This CDR3 has 12 residues. Trimming shortened V by 2 bases and J by 5 bases, and 7 bases separated the two germline ends. CDR3 residues: CASSPGGDEQYF. CDR3 bases: TGTGCCAGCTCACCAGGTGGGGACGAGCAGTACTTC.

The V and J genes are TRBV6-6 and TRBJ1-1; D is unresolved. Germline V gives CDR1 MNHNY, CDR2 SVGAGI (reference sequence). CDR3 length equals 16 residues. Trimming cost V 2 bases and J 1 base, with 14 bases left between them. CDR3 region: CASSYQRPIQNTEAFF. The DNA of the CDR3 is TGTGCCAGCAGTTACCAAAGACCGATTCAGAACACTGAAGCTTTCTTT.

The chain recombines TRBV27 with TRBJ1-5; 9 nucleotides match TRBD1. Germline V gene lookup returns CDR1 MNHEY and CDR2 SMNVEV (reference sequence). The ends lost 8 bases at V and 6 bases at J; junction bases unmatched: 17. The CDR3 consists of 17 residues. The CDR3 DNA sequence: TGTGCCAGCGGCGCCACCGAAGGGACAGGGTTTACTCAGCCCCAGCATTTT. This gives the protein CASGATEGTGFTQPQHF.

The chain uses TRBV7-2 and TRBJ2-1; D might be TRBD2 (5 bases). Germline assignment: CDR1 SGHTA and CDR2 FQGNSA. The CDR3 totals 14 residues. The germline V and J ends were trimmed by 10 bases and 0 bases, with 13 bases remaining between them. In nucleotides, the CDR3 is TGTGCCACAGGAAATAGCGCCTCCTACAATGAGCAGTTCTTC. Amino acid sequence: CATGNSASYNEQFF.

This rearrangement joins TRBV6-1 to TRBJ1-4; a weak D match, TRBD1 (6 bases). Germline V gene lookup returns CDR1 MNHNS and CDR2 SASEGT. This CDR3 is 15 amino acids long. The germline V and J ends were trimmed by 3 bases and 8 bases, with 16 bases remaining between them. CDR3 sequence (DNA): TGTGCCAGCAGTGATGATCAGGGGAGGCGAGAAAAACTGTTTTTT. It codes for CASSDDQGRREKLFF.

The chain couples TRBV5-4 to TRBJ2-2, with 13 bases that match TRBD2. Germline V gene data show CDR1 as SGHNT and CDR2 as YYREEE (reference sequence). The CDR3 runs to 16 residues. J gave up 5 bases and V 7 bases, and 8 bases lay outside the gene matches. The CDR3 spells CASQKTLAGGTGELFF. The DNA for the CDR3 is TGTGCCAGCCAAAAAACACTAGCGGGAGGGACCGGGGAGCTGTTTTTT.

A note on this clone: Other nucleotide sequences from this sample produce the same CDR3. In DNA, the CDR3 is TGTGCCAGCTCACCGGACCGGGATAACTATGGCTACACCTTC. Its protein is CASSPDRDNYGYTF. This chain joins TRBV18 and TRBJ1-2; D is unresolved. V was shortened by 3 bases and J by 1 base, with 9 bases between the two germline ends. CDR3 size: 14 residues. The germline V gene has CDR1 KGHSH and CDR2 LQKENI.

This clone was seen a few times. This chain uses TRBV29-1 with TRBJ2-3; 7 bases align to TRBD2. The CDR3 is 16 amino acids. Per the germline V gene, CDR1 is SQVTM and CDR2 is ANQGSEA. V gave up 3 bases and J gave up 4 bases; unmatched junction bases: 13. The CDR3 nucleotides read TGCAGCGTTGAGGTGGCCGAGACTAGCTTCTCAGATACGCAGTATTTT. Residues: CSVEVAETSFSDTQYF.

This clone appeared a few times. The chain links TRBV25-1 to TRBJ2-3; 7 positions agree with TRBD1. Trimming at V came to 1 base and at J to 0 bases, leaving 10 bases not matched to a gene. The length of the CDR3 is 18 residues. Germline CDR1 MGHDK, CDR2 SYGVNS. For the CDR3, the DNA is TGTGCCAGCAGTGAATTGGGGACAGCGCGCACCAGCACAGATACGCAGTATTTT. This encodes CASSELGTARTSTDTQYF.

V usage is TRBV23-1 and J usage is TRBJ1-5, with TRBD1 matching over 7 bases. TRBV23-1 is assigned to the ORF class and has an uncertain function. The junction had 1 base not matched to a gene; V was cut back by 2 bases and J by 3 bases. The CDR3 has 14 amino acids. The CDR3 DNA reads as TGCGCCAGCAGTCAAGGACAGGTCAATCAGCCCCAGCATTTT. It is translated as CASSQGQVNQPQHF.

This clone has only a few counts. This chain joins TRBV2 and TRBJ2-7, with D unclear. Trimming shortened V by 4 bases and J by 3 bases, and 7 bases separated the two germline ends. Germline V gene lookup returns CDR1 SNHLY and CDR2 FYNNEI. The CDR3 contains 12 residues. Here the CDR3 reads CASSGAHYEQYF. For the CDR3, the DNA is TGTGCCAGCAGTGGGGCCCACTACGAGCAGTACTTC.

For this clone: The identical CDR3 is also encoded by other nucleotide sequences in the sample. CDR3 DNA: TGCAGCGTTGTCTCTGGCTATGGCTACACCTTC. Translation: CSVVSGYGYTF. The chain joins TRBV29-1 to TRBJ1-2; D not resolved. The CDR3 loop spans 11 amino acids. CDR1 is SQVTM and CDR2 is ANQGSEA in the germline V gene. V was trimmed by 4 bases and J by 4 bases, leaving 7 bases between them.

V usage is TRBV7-8 and J usage is TRBJ2-7, with D maybe TRBD2 (5 bases). CDR1 and CDR2 (germline): SGHVS, FQNEAQ. This CDR3 contains 13 residues. With 5 bases removed from V and 5 bases from J, the gap between germline ends came to 13 bases. The CDR3 is CASSLSEIDEQYF. CDR3 bases: TGTGCCAGCAGCCTTAGCGAAATCGACGAGCAGTACTTC.

J is TRBJ2-3 and V is TRBV7-9, with a tentative D call TRBD1 (6 bases). CDR3 length: 12 amino acids. The germline gives CDR1 SEHNR, CDR2 FQNEAQ (reference sequence). V was pared by 5 bases and J by 10 bases, with 13 bases between. The CDR3 nucleotides are TGTGCCAGCAGCGCAACAGGGTTTTCGCAGTATTTT. Translating it yields CASSATGFSQYF.

CDR3 sequence: CASSGDSGNTIYF. The CDR3 DNA reads TGTGCCAGCAGCGGGGACTCTGGAAACACCATATATTTT. The chain is built from TRBV6-1 and TRBJ1-3; the D is unclear. The CDR3 spans 13 residues. The germline CDR1 and CDR2 sequences are MNHNS and SASEGT. The V gene lost 6 bases and the J gene lost 0 bases, with 6 bases spanning the gap.

This clone has just one count. The chain joins TRBV11-2 to TRBJ1-1; D might be TRBD1 (5 bases). Trimming took off 5 bases at V and 11 bases at J, with 21 bases between the two ends. The CDR3 consists of 14 residues. In germline, CDR1 is SGHAT, CDR2 FQNNGV. The CDR3 loop is CASSTQAFRVGAFF. The CDR3 bases are TGTGCCAGCAGCACGCAAGCTTTCAGGGTGGGGGCTTTCTTT.

The table lists this clone with a count of one. This chain joins TRBV6-1 and TRBJ2-7; 13 bases are a match to TRBD2. The length of the CDR3 is 14 residues. Trimming at V came to 6 bases and at J to 2 bases, leaving 1 base not matched to a gene. Germline CDR1 and CDR2: MNHNS and SASEGT. CDR3: CASRGLAGTYEQYF. For the CDR3, the DNA is TGTGCCAGCAGGGGACTAGCGGGAACCTACGAGCAGTACTTC.